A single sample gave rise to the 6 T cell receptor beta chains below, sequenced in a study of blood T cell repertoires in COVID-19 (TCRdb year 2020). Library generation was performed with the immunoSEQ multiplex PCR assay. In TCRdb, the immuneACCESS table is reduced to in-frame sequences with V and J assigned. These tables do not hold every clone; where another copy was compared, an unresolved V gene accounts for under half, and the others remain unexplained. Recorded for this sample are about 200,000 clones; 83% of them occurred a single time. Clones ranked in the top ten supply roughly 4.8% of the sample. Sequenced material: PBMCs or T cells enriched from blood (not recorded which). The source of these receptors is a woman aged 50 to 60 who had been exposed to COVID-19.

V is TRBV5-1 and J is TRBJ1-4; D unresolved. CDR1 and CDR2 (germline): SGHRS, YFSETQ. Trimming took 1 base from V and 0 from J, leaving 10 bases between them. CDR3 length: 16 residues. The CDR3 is CASSLSGAATNEKLFF. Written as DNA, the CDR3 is TGCGCCAGCAGCTTGAGCGGTGCTGCAACTAATGAAAAACTGTTTTTT.

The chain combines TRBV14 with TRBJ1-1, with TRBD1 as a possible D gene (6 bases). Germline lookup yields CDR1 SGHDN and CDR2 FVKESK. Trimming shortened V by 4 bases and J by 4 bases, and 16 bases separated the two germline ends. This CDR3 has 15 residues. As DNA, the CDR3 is TGTGCCAGCAGCCCTACAGGGTCGACGGGCACTGAAGCTTTCTTT. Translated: CASSPTGSTGTEAFF.

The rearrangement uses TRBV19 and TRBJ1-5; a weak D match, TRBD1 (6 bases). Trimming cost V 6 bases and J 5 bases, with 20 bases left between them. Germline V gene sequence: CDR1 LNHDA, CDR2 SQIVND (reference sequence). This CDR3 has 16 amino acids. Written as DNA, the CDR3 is TGTGCCAGTAGCACTTACCAACAGGGTTGGGATCAGCCCCAGCATTTT. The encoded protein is CASSTYQQGWDQPQHF.

As DNA, the CDR3 is TGTGCCAGCACCTCGGGGACTAGCGGGAGACAAGAGACCCAGTACTTC. Its translation: CASTSGTSGRQETQYF. V usage is TRBV28 and J usage is TRBJ2-5, with 14 bases identical to TRBD2. The V gene end was trimmed by 7 bases and the J gene end by 2 bases; junction bases not matched to a gene: 6. This CDR3 has 16 amino acids. Germline values: CDR1 MDHEN, CDR2 SYDVKM.

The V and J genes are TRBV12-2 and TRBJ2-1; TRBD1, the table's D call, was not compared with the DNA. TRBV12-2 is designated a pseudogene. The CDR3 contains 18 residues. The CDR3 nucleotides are TGTGCAAGTCGCACCCGACGACAGGGGGAAATACTTTACAATGAGCAGTTCTTC. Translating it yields CASRTRRQGEILYNEQFF.

The CDR3 spells CATSDSGQGQETQYF. The DNA for the CDR3 is TGTGCCACCAGTGATTCGGGGCAGGGGCAAGAGACCCAGTACTTC. This chain links TRBV24-1 with TRBJ2-5; possible D gene TRBD1, 6 bases. Germline V gene sequence: CDR1 KGHDR, CDR2 SFDVKD. The V end was cut by 2 bases, the J end by 2 bases, with 11 bases between. The CDR3 loop spans 15 amino acids.